This T cell receptor (beta chain) emerged from a study of blood T cell repertoires in COVID-19. On the study more broadly: Donors in the United States, Italy and Spain gave samples during acute or convalescent COVID-19. Nucleic acid was either cDNA or gDNA, and it came from T cells, B-cell-depleted T cells, or PBMCs.

CDR3 length: 20 amino acids. Germline V gene sequence: CDR1 ENHRY, CDR2 SYGVKD. J was trimmed by 2 bases and V by 0 bases; bases with no gene match: 13. Source study methods: Amplification of reference gene primers was used by the study to estimate nucleated cell counts. TCRdb's copy holds only in-frame clones and misses some; the assay was immunoSEQ multiplex PCR. The V and J calls and clone size are taken from that table; D and trimming were inferred from the DNA. The table includes some 56,000 clones, about 86% detected once. The V and J genes are TRBV10-3 and TRBJ1-5; 10 nucleotides align to TRBD1. Sequenced material: peripheral blood. The TCR comes from a woman aged 80 or over with active or convalescent COVID-19. The DNA of the CDR3 is TGTGCCATCAGTGAGTCCGGGGACAGGACAGGGGGTCGAGGCAATCAGCCCCAGCATTTT. Encoded protein: CAISESGDRTGGRGNQPQHF.